Sequencing of this TCR beta chain was carried out in a study of spatial heterogeneity in lung cancer. The germline V gene encodes CDR1 MNHEY and CDR2 SVGAGI. V was cut by 4 bases and J by 1 base, with 13 bases left in between. This CDR3 region has 15 residues. A single record per CDR3 protein comes from TCRdb applying MiXCR to the 5' RACE reads. This table holds around 120,000 distinct CDR3 sequences, 12% found once. The time point was: blood at routine non-recurrence follow-up after resection. Whole RNA obtained from tumor, nontumor lung or frozen PBMC underwent sequencing without sorting. The source material was PBMCs, sampled at follow-up. The rearrangement joins TRBV6-5 to TRBJ1-1; D is perhaps TRBD1 (6 bases). The sequence came from a male donor with early-stage non-small cell lung cancer. The CDR3 reads CASSSWTDQNTEAFF. CDR3 DNA: TGTGCCAGCAGTTCTTGGACAGACCAGAACACTGAAGCTTTCTTT.